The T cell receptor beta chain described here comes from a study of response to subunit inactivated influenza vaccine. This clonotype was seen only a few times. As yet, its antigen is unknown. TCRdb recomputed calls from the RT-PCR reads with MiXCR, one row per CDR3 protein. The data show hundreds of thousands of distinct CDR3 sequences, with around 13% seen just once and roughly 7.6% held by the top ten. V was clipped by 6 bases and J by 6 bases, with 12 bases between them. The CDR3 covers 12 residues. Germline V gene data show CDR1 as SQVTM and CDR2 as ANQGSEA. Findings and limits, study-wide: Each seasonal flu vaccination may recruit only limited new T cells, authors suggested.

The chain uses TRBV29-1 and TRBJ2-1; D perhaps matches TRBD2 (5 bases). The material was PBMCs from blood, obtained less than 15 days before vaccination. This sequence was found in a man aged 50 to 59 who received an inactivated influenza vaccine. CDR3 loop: CSVLITSNEQFF. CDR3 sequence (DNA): TGCAGCGTACTGATAACTAGCAATGAGCAGTTCTTC.